This entry features one TCR beta chain sequence. From germline, CDR1 is MNHEY and CDR2 SVGAGI. This CDR3 comprises 16 residues. V lost 0 bases and J lost 4, with 16 bases in between. Clones were sequenced by immunoSEQ multiplex PCR, and TCRdb holds only the in-frame ones, with some missing. The table records approximately 90,000 clones, approximately 90% of them present only once. The data stem from a study of control samples from healthy donors and cancer patients. The rearrangement links TRBV6-5 to TRBJ2-7, with D perhaps matching TRBD1 or TRBD2 (5 bases each). The origin of this receptor is a woman aged 70 to 79 in good health. The specimen sequenced was blood. In DNA form, the CDR3 reads TGTGCCAGCAGTTACTCCAGGTTTGGGGGTACATACGAGCAGTACTTC. This codes for CASSYSRFGGTYEQYF.